These 8 T cell receptor beta chains were all obtained from the same sample, sequenced in a study of cytomegalovirus exposure and HLA in healthy donors. Some clones are missing from TCRdb's copy, which holds only in-frame ones; the method was immunoSEQ multiplex PCR. The table has under 300,000 clones, 85% to 90% seen once. The sequenced sample consisted of PBMCs. The source is a woman in her late teens or twenties in good health and CMV-seronegative.

This clone is a singleton in its sample. The chain combines TRBV6-5 with TRBJ2-7, with 11 bases identical to TRBD1. Germline CDR1 reads MNHEY; CDR2 reads SVGAGI. This CDR3 region has 14 residues. V lost 6 bases and J lost 7; bases outside the gene matches: 8. The CDR3 spells CASRRGQGATEQYV. The CDR3 bases are TGTGCCAGCAGGAGAGGACAGGGGGCGACGGAGCAGTACGTC.

The chain carries TRBV4-1 and TRBJ1-5; 10 nucleotides align to TRBD1. Germline V gives CDR1 MGHRA, CDR2 YSYEKL. The CDR3 has 19 amino acids. With V trimmed by 1 base and J by 7 bases, 16 bases remained unmatched. The CDR3 nucleotides are TGCGCCAGCAGCCAAGCCTTGACAGGGGGCCTGGTCTTTCCGCAGCCCCAGCATTTT. It encodes CASSQALTGGLVFPQPQHF.

The chain combines TRBV27 with TRBJ1-2; 7 bases fit TRBD1. Losses at the gene ends were 8 bases for V and 8 bases for J; bases not matched to a gene: 11. Germline CDR1 MNHEY, CDR2 SMNVEV (reference sequence). The CDR3 spans 13 residues. CDR3 protein: CASGERGREGYTF. As DNA, the CDR3 is TGTGCCAGCGGCGAAAGGGGGCGGGAAGGCTACACCTTC.

The chain employs TRBV9 and TRBJ2-7; 9 bases fit TRBD1. Per germline, CDR1 SGDLS and CDR2 YYNGEE. There are 16 residues in the CDR3. J lost 6 bases, V lost 2 bases, and 12 bases had no gene match. The CDR3 nucleotides are TGTGCCAGCAGCGTCCAAGGGGACAGGGTAGGAGCCGAGCAGTACTTC. It translates to CASSVQGDRVGAEQYF.

The count of this clone is one. This chain links TRBV7-9 with TRBJ1-1, with 7 bases that match TRBD1. In germline, CDR1 is SEHNR, CDR2 FQNEAQ (reference sequence). V was pared by 8 bases and J by 3 bases, with 6 bases of the junction left unmatched. This CDR3 has 13 residues. CDR3 region: CASGPGQYTEAFF. In DNA form, the CDR3 reads TGTGCCAGCGGCCCGGGACAGTACACTGAAGCTTTCTTT.

The chain links TRBV7-6 to TRBJ2-2; no firm D call. Germline V gene data show CDR1 as SGHVS and CDR2 as FNYEAQ. Trimming took off 6 bases at V and 3 bases at J, with 8 bases between the two ends. The CDR3 contains 13 residues. The DNA of the CDR3 is TGTGCCAGCAGAGCGACGGACACCGGGGAGCTGTTTTTT. This encodes CASRATDTGELFF.

The rearrangement joins TRBV27 to TRBJ2-2; D is uncertain. Germline lookup yields CDR1 MNHEY and CDR2 SMNVEV (reference sequence). V was cut by 6 bases and J by 1 base, with 12 bases left in between. There are 15 residues in the CDR3. The CDR3 region has the DNA TGTGCCAGCAGCCCCGCCTATTTGAACACCGGGGAGCTGTTTTTT. Translated, it gives CASSPAYLNTGELFF.

The chain combines TRBV6-4 with TRBJ2-3; tentative D call: TRBD1 (6 bases). Germline CDR1 MRHNA, CDR2 SNTAGT. The CDR3 is made up of 14 amino acids. Between the trimmed V and J ends, which lost 6 bases and 2 bases, there was a span of 12 bases. The CDR3 loop reads CASSGDRLTDTQYF. The CDR3 coding sequence is TGTGCCAGCAGCGGCGACAGGCTCACAGATACGCAGTATTTT.